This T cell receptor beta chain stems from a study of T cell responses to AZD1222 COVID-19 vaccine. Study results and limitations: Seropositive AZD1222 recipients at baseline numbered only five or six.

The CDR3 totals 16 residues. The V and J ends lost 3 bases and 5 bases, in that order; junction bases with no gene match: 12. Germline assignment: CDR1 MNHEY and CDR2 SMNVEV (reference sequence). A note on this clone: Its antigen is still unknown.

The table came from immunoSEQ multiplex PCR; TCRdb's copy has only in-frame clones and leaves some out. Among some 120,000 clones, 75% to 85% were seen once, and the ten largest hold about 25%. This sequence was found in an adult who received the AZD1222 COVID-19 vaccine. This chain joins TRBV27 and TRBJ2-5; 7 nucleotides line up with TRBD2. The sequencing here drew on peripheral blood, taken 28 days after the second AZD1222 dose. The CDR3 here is CASSFSAGERFETQYF. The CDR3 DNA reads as TGTGCCAGCAGTTTCTCCGCGGGGGAGCGGTTCGAGACCCAGTACTTC.